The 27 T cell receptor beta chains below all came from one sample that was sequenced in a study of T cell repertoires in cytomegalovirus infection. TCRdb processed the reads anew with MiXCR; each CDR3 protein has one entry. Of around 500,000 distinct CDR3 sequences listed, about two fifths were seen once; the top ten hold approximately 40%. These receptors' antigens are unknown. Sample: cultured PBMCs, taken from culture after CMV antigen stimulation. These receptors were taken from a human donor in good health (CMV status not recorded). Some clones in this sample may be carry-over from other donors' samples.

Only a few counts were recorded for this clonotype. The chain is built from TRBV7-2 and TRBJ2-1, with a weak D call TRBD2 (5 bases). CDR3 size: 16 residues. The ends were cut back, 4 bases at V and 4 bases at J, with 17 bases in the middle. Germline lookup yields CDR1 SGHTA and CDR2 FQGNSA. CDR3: CASSSPGIPKYNEQFF. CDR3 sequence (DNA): TGTGCCAGCAGCTCACCCGGGATTCCGAAATACAATGAGCAGTTCTTC.

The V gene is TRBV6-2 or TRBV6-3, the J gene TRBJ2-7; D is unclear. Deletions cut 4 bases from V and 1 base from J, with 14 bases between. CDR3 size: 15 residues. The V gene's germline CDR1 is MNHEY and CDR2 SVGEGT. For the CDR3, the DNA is TGTGCCAGCAGTTCTCCAACTTCGGGTTCCTACGAGCAGTACTTC. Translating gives CASSSPTSGSYEQYF.

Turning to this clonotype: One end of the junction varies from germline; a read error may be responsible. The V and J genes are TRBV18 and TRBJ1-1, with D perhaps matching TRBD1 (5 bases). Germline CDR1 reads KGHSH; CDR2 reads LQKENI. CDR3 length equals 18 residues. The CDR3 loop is CASPPSIRLGTGNTEAFF. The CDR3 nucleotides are TGTGCCAGCCCACCAAGTATCCGGCTCGGCACAGGGAACACTGAAGCTTTCTTT.

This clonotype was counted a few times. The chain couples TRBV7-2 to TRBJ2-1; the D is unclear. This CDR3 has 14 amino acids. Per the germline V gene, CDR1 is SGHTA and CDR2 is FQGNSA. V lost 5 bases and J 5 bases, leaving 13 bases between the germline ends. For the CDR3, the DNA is TGTGCCAGCAGCCGTCACGGAGACAACAATGAGCAGTTCTTC. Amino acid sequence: CASSRHGDNNEQFF.

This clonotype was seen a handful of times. CDR3 sequence: CATRSSSGANVLTF. CDR3 in DNA: TGTGCCACTCGAAGTTCCTCCGGGGCCAACGTCCTGACTTTC. The chain carries TRBV12-3 or TRBV12-4 and TRBJ2-6; D not certain. The CDR3 sequence is 14 residues long. V gave up 10 bases and J gave up 4 bases, with 14 bases separating them.

The chain's CDR3 is CASILIAIGPLRELFF. As DNA, the CDR3 is TGTGCCAGTATCCTTATCGCTATCGGGCCGCTCCGGGAGCTGTTTTTT. The rearrangement links TRBV7-9 to TRBJ2-2; D not certain. The CDR3 spans 16 residues. The ends were cut back, 9 bases at V and 9 bases at J, with 26 bases in the middle. Germline-derived CDR1 and CDR2 are SEHNR and FQNEAQ (reference sequence).

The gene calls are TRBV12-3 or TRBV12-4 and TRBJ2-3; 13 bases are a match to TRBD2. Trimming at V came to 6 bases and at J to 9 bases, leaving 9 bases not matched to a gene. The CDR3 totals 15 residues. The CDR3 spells CASRAGTSGMVTQYF. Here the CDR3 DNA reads TGTGCCAGCAGGGCCGGGACTAGCGGGATGGTCACGCAGTATTTT.

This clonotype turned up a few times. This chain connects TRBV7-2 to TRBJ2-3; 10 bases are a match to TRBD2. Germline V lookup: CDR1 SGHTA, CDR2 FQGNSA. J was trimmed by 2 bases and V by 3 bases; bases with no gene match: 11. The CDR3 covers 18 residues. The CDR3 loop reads CASSFRLAGDLNTDTQYF. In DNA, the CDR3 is TGTGCCAGCAGCTTTCGGCTAGCGGGAGACCTCAACACAGATACGCAGTATTTT.

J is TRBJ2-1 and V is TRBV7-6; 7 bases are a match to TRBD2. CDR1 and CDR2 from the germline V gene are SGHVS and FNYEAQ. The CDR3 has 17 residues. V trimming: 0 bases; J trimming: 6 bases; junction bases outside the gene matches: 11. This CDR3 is CASSLARGGRRGNEQFF. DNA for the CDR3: TGTGCCAGCAGCTTAGCGAGGGGCGGGAGAAGGGGCAATGAGCAGTTCTTC.

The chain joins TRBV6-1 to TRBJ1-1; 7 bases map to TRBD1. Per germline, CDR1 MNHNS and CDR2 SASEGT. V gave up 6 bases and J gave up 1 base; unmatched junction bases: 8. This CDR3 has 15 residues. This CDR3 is CASSQQGRGNTEAFF. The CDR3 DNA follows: TGTGCCAGCAGCCAACAGGGGCGGGGGAACACTGAAGCTTTCTTT.

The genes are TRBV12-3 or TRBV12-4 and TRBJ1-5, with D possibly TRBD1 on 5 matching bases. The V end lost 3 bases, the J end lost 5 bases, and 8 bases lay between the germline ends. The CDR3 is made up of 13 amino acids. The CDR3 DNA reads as TGTGCCAGCAGTTTGAGACAGTATCAGCCCCAGCATTTT. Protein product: CASSLRQYQPQHF.

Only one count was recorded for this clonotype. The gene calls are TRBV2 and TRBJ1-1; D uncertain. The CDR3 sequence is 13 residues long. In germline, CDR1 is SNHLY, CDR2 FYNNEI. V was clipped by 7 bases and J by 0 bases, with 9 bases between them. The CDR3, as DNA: TGTGCCAGCAATGGAGCCATGAACACTGAAGCTTTCTTT. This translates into CASNGAMNTEAFF.

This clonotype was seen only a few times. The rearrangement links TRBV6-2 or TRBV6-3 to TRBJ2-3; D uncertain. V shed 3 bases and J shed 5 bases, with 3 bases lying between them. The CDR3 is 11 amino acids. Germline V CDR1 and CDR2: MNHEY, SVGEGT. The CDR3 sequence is CASSYQDTQYF. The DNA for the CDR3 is TGTGCCAGCAGTTATCAAGATACGCAGTATTTT.

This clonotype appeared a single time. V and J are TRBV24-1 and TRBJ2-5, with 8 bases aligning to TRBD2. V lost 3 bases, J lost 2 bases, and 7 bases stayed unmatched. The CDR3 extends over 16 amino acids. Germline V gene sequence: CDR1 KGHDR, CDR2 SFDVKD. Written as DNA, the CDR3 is TGTGCCACCAGTGATCCAGCGGGGGAGACTCAAGAGACCCAGTACTTC. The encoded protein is CATSDPAGETQETQYF.

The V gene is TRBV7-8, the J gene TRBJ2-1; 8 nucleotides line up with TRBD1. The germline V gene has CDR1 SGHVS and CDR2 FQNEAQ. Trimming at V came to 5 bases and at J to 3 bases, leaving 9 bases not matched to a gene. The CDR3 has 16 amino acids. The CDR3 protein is CASSAARGLGYNEQFF. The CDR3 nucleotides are TGTGCCAGCAGCGCAGCCAGGGGGCTTGGCTACAATGAGCAGTTCTTC.

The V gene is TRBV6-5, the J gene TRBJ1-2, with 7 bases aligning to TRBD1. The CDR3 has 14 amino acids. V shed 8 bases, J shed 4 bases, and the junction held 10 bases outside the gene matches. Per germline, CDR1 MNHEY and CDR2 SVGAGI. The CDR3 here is CASATIRDSYGYTF. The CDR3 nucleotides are TGTGCCAGCGCGACCATAAGGGACAGCTATGGCTACACCTTC.

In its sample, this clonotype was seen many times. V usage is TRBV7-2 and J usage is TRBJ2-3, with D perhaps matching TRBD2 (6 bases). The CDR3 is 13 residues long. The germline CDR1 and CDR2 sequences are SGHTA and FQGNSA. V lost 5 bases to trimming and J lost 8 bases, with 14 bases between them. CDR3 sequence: CASSPAGPGTQYF. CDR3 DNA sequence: TGTGCCAGCAGCCCGGCGGGGCCCGGTACGCAGTATTTT.

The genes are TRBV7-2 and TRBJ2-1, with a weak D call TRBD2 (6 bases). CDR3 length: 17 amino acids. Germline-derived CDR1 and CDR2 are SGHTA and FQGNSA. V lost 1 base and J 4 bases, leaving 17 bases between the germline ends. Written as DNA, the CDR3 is TGTGCCAGCAGCTTAGACGGGACTCAACATTGGTACAATGAGCAGTTCTTC. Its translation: CASSLDGTQHWYNEQFF.

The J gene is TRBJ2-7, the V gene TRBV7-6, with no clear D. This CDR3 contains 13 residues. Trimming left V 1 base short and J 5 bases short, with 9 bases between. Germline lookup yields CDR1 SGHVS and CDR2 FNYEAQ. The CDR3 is CASSLVSSDEQYF. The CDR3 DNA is TGTGCCAGCAGCTTAGTATCCTCGGACGAGCAGTACTTC.

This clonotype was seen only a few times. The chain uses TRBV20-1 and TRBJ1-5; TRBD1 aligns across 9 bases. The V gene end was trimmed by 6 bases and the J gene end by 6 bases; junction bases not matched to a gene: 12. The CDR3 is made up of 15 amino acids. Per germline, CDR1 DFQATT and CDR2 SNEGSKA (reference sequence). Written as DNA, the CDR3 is TGCAGTGCCAAACAGACAGGGGGACCGGTTCAGCCCCAGCATTTT. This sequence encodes CSAKQTGGPVQPQHF.

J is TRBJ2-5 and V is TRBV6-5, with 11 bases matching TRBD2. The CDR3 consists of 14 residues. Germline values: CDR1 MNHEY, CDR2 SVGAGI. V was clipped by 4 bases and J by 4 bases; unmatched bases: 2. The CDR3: CASSFSGRGETQYF. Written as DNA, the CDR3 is TGTGCCAGCAGTTTTAGCGGGAGGGGAGAGACCCAGTACTTC.

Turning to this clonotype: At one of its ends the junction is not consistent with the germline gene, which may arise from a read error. Here the CDR3 reads CASSDYSARSAYNEQFF. The CDR3 DNA is TGCGCCAGCAGTGACTACAGTGCGCGATCCGCTTACAATGAGCAGTTTTTC. The chain carries TRBV10-2 and TRBJ2-1; the D is unclear. CDR1 is WSHSY, CDR2 SAAADI, per germline. The CDR3 has 17 amino acids.

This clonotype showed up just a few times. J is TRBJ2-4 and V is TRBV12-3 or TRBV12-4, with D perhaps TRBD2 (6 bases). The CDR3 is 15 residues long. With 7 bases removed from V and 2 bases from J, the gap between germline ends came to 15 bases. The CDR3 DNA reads TGTGCCAGCACCCCGAGGAGGGGAACCAAAAACATTCAGTACTTC. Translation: CASTPRRGTKNIQYF.

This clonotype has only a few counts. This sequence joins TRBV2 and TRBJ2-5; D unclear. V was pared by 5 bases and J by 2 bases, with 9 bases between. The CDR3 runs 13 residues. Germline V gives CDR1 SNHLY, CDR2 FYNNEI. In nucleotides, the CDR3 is TGTGCCAGCAGTTCCCTTGGTCAAGAGACCCAGTACTTC. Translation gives CASSSLGQETQYF.

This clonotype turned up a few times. CDR3 sequence: CASSSPGVAAYTGELFF. The CDR3, as DNA: TGTGCCAGCAGCTCACCTGGGGTAGCTGCATACACCGGGGAGCTGTTTTTT. The V gene is TRBV7-2, the J gene TRBJ2-2; no clear D gene. Trimming removed 4 bases at V and 3 bases at J, with 18 bases between. This CDR3 region has 17 residues. Germline values: CDR1 SGHTA, CDR2 FQGNSA.

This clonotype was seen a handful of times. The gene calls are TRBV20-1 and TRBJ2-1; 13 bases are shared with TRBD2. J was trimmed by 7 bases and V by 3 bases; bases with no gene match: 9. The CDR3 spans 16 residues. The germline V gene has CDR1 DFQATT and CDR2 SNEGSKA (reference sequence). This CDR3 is CSARDPGTSGTNEQFF. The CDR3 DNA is TGCAGTGCTAGGGATCCCGGGACTAGCGGGACTAATGAGCAGTTCTTC.

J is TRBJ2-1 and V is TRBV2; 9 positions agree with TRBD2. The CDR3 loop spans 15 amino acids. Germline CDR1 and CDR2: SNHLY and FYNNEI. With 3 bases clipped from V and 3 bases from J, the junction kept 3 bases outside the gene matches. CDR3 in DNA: TGTGCCAGCAGTGAGCGGGAGGGCTTCTACAATGAGCAGTTCTTC. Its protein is CASSEREGFYNEQFF.